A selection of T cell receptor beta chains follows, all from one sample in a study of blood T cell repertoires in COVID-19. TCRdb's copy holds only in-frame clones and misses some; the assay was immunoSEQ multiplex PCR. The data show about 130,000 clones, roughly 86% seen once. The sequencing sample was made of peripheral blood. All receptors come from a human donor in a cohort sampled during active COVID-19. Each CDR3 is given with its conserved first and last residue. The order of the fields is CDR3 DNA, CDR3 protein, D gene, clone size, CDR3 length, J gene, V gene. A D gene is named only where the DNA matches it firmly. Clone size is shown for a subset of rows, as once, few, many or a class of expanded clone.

DNA: TGTGCCAGCAGCTTTTTATCCCAGGGGAGCGAGACCCAGTACTTC; CDR3: CASSFLSQGSETQYF; D: .; size: .; length: 15; J: TRBJ2-5; V: TRBV7-6
DNA: TGTGCCAGTAGTCAAGGGGGATCTCGCGAGCAGTACTTC; CDR3: CASSQGGSREQYF; D: .; size: .; length: 13; J: TRBJ2-7; V: TRBV19
DNA: TGTGCCAGCAGCGAAACCGGGACTAGCAGTCAAGAGACCCAGTACTTC; CDR3: CASSETGTSSQETQYF; D: TRBD2; size: .; length: 16; J: TRBJ2-5; V: TRBV9
DNA: TGTGCCAGCAGCCCCGGACACCACGGGGGAAAAACCGGGGAGCTGTTTTTT; CDR3: CASSPGHHGGKTGELFF; D: .; size: once; length: 17; J: TRBJ2-2; V: TRBV28
DNA: TGTGCCAGCAGCCTACCCGACCGACAGGCGGAAAAACTGTTTTTT; CDR3: CASSLPDRQAEKLFF; D: .; size: .; length: 15; J: TRBJ1-4; V: TRBV5-5
DNA: TGCGCCAGCAGCTCCGGACAGGGGGTATCTAACACTGAAGCTTTCTTT; CDR3: CASSSGQGVSNTEAFF; D: TRBD1; size: .; length: 16; J: TRBJ1-1; V: TRBV5-1
DNA: TGTGCCAGCAGTCCCACAGGGACAACTAACACTGAAGCTTTCTTT; CDR3: CASSPTGTTNTEAFF; D: .; size: .; length: 15; J: TRBJ1-1; V: TRBV3-1/TRBV3-2
DNA: TGTGCCATCAGGGAAAAGTCTCCCGGGACAGGGGCTAAAGAGCAGTACTTC; CDR3: CAIREKSPGTGAKEQYF; D: TRBD1; size: .; length: 17; J: TRBJ2-7; V: TRBV10-3
DNA: TGTGCCAGCAGTTACCGGCAGGGAGGAAACACCATATATTTT; CDR3: CASSYRQGGNTIYF; D: .; size: .; length: 14; J: TRBJ1-3; V: TRBV6-5
DNA: TGTGCCAGCAGCCAAGATCTGCGACTAGCGGGGGACCCCACAGATACGCAGTATTTT; CDR3: CASSQDLRLAGDPTDTQYF; D: TRBD2; size: .; length: 19; J: TRBJ2-3; V: TRBV3-1/TRBV3-2
DNA: TGTGCCAGCAGCGTAGATAATCGCGGGCCCTATGGCTACACCTTC; CDR3: CASSVDNRGPYGYTF; D: .; size: .; length: 15; J: TRBJ1-2; V: TRBV9
DNA: TGTGCCAGCAGCAGCAACAGCTATGGCTACACCTTC; CDR3: CASSSNSYGYTF; D: .; size: .; length: 12; J: TRBJ1-2; V: TRBV12-3/TRBV12-4
DNA: TGTGCCAGCAGCGTAGCAGGGACAGGTGAGCAGTTCTTC; CDR3: CASSVAGTGEQFF; D: TRBD1; size: .; length: 13; J: TRBJ2-1; V: TRBV9
DNA: TGTGCCAGCAGTGGAAATCCGACGGGAAACTATGGCTACACCTTC; CDR3: CASSGNPTGNYGYTF; D: .; size: .; length: 15; J: TRBJ1-2; V: TRBV27
DNA: TGTGCCAGCTCACCAGGGCAAACCCTGACCTACGAGCAGTACTTC; CDR3: CASSPGQTLTYEQYF; D: .; size: .; length: 15; J: TRBJ2-7; V: TRBV18
DNA: TGTGCTAGTGCCCCCCGTGCGAGTGAAAAACTGTTTTTT; CDR3: CASAPRASEKLFF; D: .; size: .; length: 13; J: TRBJ1-4; V: TRBV12-5
DNA: TGTGCCAGTAGTATAGTGGGGCAGAACTCACCCCTCCACTTT; CDR3: CASSIVGQNSPLHF; D: .; size: .; length: 14; J: TRBJ1-6; V: TRBV19
DNA: TGTGCCGGGAAGACAGGGTGGGGCACCGGGGAGCTGTTTTTT; CDR3: CAGKTGWGTGELFF; D: TRBD1; size: .; length: 14; J: TRBJ2-2; V: TRBV19
DNA: TGTGCCAGCAGCCAAGATCGGACTAGCGGAAACAATGAGCAGTTCTTC; CDR3: CASSQDRTSGNNEQFF; D: TRBD2; size: .; length: 16; J: TRBJ2-1; V: TRBV4-2
DNA: TGTGCCAGCAGTTTAACAGGGGATAGCAATCAGCCCCAGCATTTT; CDR3: CASSLTGDSNQPQHF; D: TRBD1; size: once; length: 15; J: TRBJ1-5; V: TRBV7-9
DNA: TGTGCCAGCAGCCGGGCTAATGAAAAACTGTTTTTT; CDR3: CASSRANEKLFF; D: .; size: .; length: 12; J: TRBJ1-4; V: TRBV7-9
DNA: TGTGCCAGTAGTATCTCCAGTGTATGGTACGAGCAGTACTTC; CDR3: CASSISSVWYEQYF; D: .; size: .; length: 14; J: TRBJ2-7; V: TRBV19
DNA: TGTGCCAGCAGCTACTCTGGAAACACCATATATTTT; CDR3: CASSYSGNTIYF; D: .; size: .; length: 12; J: TRBJ1-3; V: TRBV12-3/TRBV12-4
DNA: TGTGCCCGCAGCGCCAGCGGGGGGGGCGGGGACATTCAGTACTTC; CDR3: CARSASGGGGDIQYF; D: TRBD2; size: .; length: 15; J: TRBJ2-4; V: TRBV9
DNA: TGTGCCAGCAGTTTCCGAACAGGGGGGAATGAGCAGTTCTTC; CDR3: CASSFRTGGNEQFF; D: TRBD1; size: .; length: 14; J: TRBJ2-1; V: TRBV28
DNA: TGTGCCAGCAGCCGCCGACAGGGTTCTAATGAAAAACTGTTTTTT; CDR3: CASSRRQGSNEKLFF; D: TRBD1; size: .; length: 15; J: TRBJ1-4; V: TRBV7-9
DNA: TGTGCCAGCAGTCCGCCAGGAAATTCACCCCTCCACTTT; CDR3: CASSPPGNSPLHF; D: .; size: .; length: 13; J: TRBJ1-6; V: TRBV28
DNA: TGCAGTGCTAGTAGGGCGGGGAGCACAGATACGCAGTATTTT; CDR3: CSASRAGSTDTQYF; D: .; size: .; length: 14; J: TRBJ2-3; V: TRBV20-1
DNA: TGTGCCAGCAGTTCTCAGGGTGCCCAGACTTTCTACGAGCAGTACTTC; CDR3: CASSSQGAQTFYEQYF; D: .; size: .; length: 16; J: TRBJ2-7; V: TRBV27
DNA: TGTGCCAGCAGTGAACAGGGGATTGGGACCCAGTACTTC; CDR3: CASSEQGIGTQYF; D: .; size: .; length: 13; J: TRBJ2-5; V: TRBV2
DNA: TGTGCCAGCGACGGGGACCAAGAGACCCAGTACTTC; CDR3: CASDGDQETQYF; D: .; size: .; length: 12; J: TRBJ2-5; V: TRBV2
DNA: TGCGCCAGCAGCCCGGCGGGGGCTGGCTACACCTTC; CDR3: CASSPAGAGYTF; D: .; size: .; length: 12; J: TRBJ1-2; V: TRBV5-1
DNA: TGTGCCAGCAGCCCAGGGGCAGGGGGGGAGCAGTACTTC; CDR3: CASSPGAGGEQYF; D: .; size: .; length: 13; J: TRBJ2-7; V: TRBV7-8
DNA: TGTGCCAGCAGGGAGTGGGGCAGGCGGAACACTGAAGCTTTCTTT; CDR3: CASREWGRRNTEAFF; D: .; size: .; length: 15; J: TRBJ1-1; V: TRBV2
DNA: TGTGCCAGCAGCTTAGTGGCGGGCGGGGAGCTGTTTTTT; CDR3: CASSLVAGGELFF; D: .; size: .; length: 13; J: TRBJ2-2; V: TRBV11-3
DNA: TGTGCCAGCAGTTACCTCCAGGGTGGAGGCTACACCTTC; CDR3: CASSYLQGGGYTF; D: .; size: .; length: 13; J: TRBJ1-2; V: TRBV6-5
DNA: TGTGCCTGGAACCTGGACAGAAACTATGGCTACACCTTC; CDR3: CAWNLDRNYGYTF; D: .; size: once; length: 13; J: TRBJ1-2; V: TRBV30
DNA: TGTGCCTGGGCCCGGACTGGGGGCGGCAATGAGCAGTTCTTC; CDR3: CAWARTGGGNEQFF; D: .; size: .; length: 14; J: TRBJ2-1; V: TRBV30
DNA: TGTGCCAGCCGAGGAGGGGTTTTCGGTGAAGCTTTCTTT; CDR3: CASRGGVFGEAFF; D: .; size: .; length: 13; J: TRBJ1-1; V: TRBV19
DNA: TGTGCCAGCTCACCATTTGCAGGGGTTGCCTCTGGGGCCAACGTCCTGACTTTC; CDR3: CASSPFAGVASGANVLTF; D: .; size: .; length: 18; J: TRBJ2-6; V: TRBV18
DNA: TGTGCCACCAGTGAAAACAGGGAGGGTCAGCCCCAGCATTTT; CDR3: CATSENREGQPQHF; D: .; size: .; length: 14; J: TRBJ1-5; V: TRBV24-1
DNA: TGTGCCAGTAGTATCCTACGCGTAGACTATGGCTACACCTTC; CDR3: CASSILRVDYGYTF; D: .; size: .; length: 14; J: TRBJ1-2; V: TRBV19
DNA: TGCGCCAGCAGCTTCAACCAAGAGACCCAGTACTTC; CDR3: CASSFNQETQYF; D: .; size: .; length: 12; J: TRBJ2-5; V: TRBV5-1
DNA: TGTGCCAGCAGTTACAGTGGGGTCCAGGGATCACCCCTCCACTTT; CDR3: CASSYSGVQGSPLHF; D: .; size: .; length: 15; J: TRBJ1-6; V: TRBV6-5
DNA: TGCGCCAGCAGCTTGGGGACAGGGGATGGACAGCCCCAGCATTTT; CDR3: CASSLGTGDGQPQHF; D: TRBD1; size: .; length: 15; J: TRBJ1-5; V: TRBV5-1
DNA: TGTGCCAGCAGCTACAGGGGTGGTCAGCCCCAGCATTTT; CDR3: CASSYRGGQPQHF; D: TRBD1; size: once; length: 13; J: TRBJ1-5; V: TRBV7-8
DNA: TGTGCCAGCAGGCTGGAGGGGGCCCAAGGGGGGACCCAGTACTTC; CDR3: CASRLEGAQGGTQYF; D: .; size: once; length: 15; J: TRBJ2-5; V: TRBV11-2
DNA: TGTGCCAGCAGCTTAGGAGTCACCGGGGAGCTGTTTTTT; CDR3: CASSLGVTGELFF; D: .; size: .; length: 13; J: TRBJ2-2; V: TRBV11-2
DNA: TGTGCCAGCAGCCCACGGACAGCCACCGGGGAGCTGTTTTTT; CDR3: CASSPRTATGELFF; D: .; size: .; length: 14; J: TRBJ2-2; V: TRBV3-1/TRBV3-2
DNA: TGTGCCAGCAGCTCCACGACAGATCTTCCCACCTTC; CDR3: CASSSTTDLPTF; D: .; size: .; length: 12; J: TRBJ1-2; V: TRBV7-9
DNA: TGTGCCAGCAGTCGTGACAGGAACAATCAGCCCCAGCATTTT; CDR3: CASSRDRNNQPQHF; D: .; size: .; length: 14; J: TRBJ1-5; V: TRBV7-8
DNA: TGTGCCAGCAGTGACGGGCAAGGGGGTATGCGAGATACGCAGTATTTT; CDR3: CASSDGQGGMRDTQYF; D: .; size: many; length: 16; J: TRBJ2-3; V: TRBV2
DNA: TGTGCCATCAAGGGAAAGGTCAATGGGACAGGGAGGTCCTACGAGCAGTACTTC; CDR3: CAIKGKVNGTGRSYEQYF; D: TRBD1; size: .; length: 18; J: TRBJ2-7; V: TRBV10-3
DNA: TGCAGCGTAGGACAGGGCCTGGGCGACGAGCAGTACTTC; CDR3: CSVGQGLGDEQYF; D: TRBD1; size: .; length: 13; J: TRBJ2-7; V: TRBV29-1
DNA: TGTGCCAGTACACTGCTTGGGACACAAAAAGAGACCCAGTACTTC; CDR3: CASTLLGTQKETQYF; D: .; size: .; length: 15; J: TRBJ2-5; V: TRBV7-9
DNA: TGTGCCAGCAGTTACCAAGGACAGATGAGAGGCTACACCTTC; CDR3: CASSYQGQMRGYTF; D: .; size: .; length: 14; J: TRBJ1-2; V: TRBV6-2/TRBV6-3
DNA: TGCGCCAGCAGCTCGATAATGGAGATAGGCTCCTACGAGCAGTACTTC; CDR3: CASSSIMEIGSYEQYF; D: .; size: .; length: 16; J: TRBJ2-7; V: TRBV5-1
DNA: TGTGCCAGCAGCTTAAGTCCCGCGGACAATGAGCAGTTCTTC; CDR3: CASSLSPADNEQFF; D: .; size: .; length: 14; J: TRBJ2-1; V: TRBV11-3